The rows below give T cell receptor beta chains drawn from one sample of a study of T cells in localized non-small cell lung cancer. The repertoire was sequenced with immunoSEQ multiplex PCR; TCRdb's copy has only in-frame clones and lacks some. The sample shows around 25,000 clones, around nine tenths of them seen only once. The sequences come from peripheral blood, collected before any cancer treatment. The receptors were sampled from a woman between 35 and 75 years old with stage I lung adenocarcinoma. Both conserved end residues are part of each CDR3. The D gene is left open where the match is weak. The size of a clone is reported for some rows only, either as once, few or many, or as a class for expanded clones.

.,TRBJ2-3,TRBV4-1,.,TGCGCCAGCAGCCAACTTGAGGCGGGTGTAGATACGCAGTATTTT,CASSQLEAGVDTQYF
.,TRBJ2-7,TRBV28,.,TGTGCCAGCAGGAGAGGGACGCGAGGCTCCTACGAGCAGTACTTC,CASRRGTRGSYEQYF
.,TRBJ1-2,TRBV28,.,TGTGCCAGCAGTTCCCAGGAGGGAGCGCGGTATGGCTACACCTTC,CASSSQEGARYGYTF
.,TRBJ2-7,TRBV29-1,.,TGCAGCGTTGAAGCTCCGTGGGGTATGGGGGCTATCTACGAGCAGTACTTC,CSVEAPWGMGAIYEQYF
TRBD2,TRBJ2-7,TRBV6-5,.,TGTGCCAGCAGTTTAAGCGGGGCCACCTACGAGCAGTACTTC,CASSLSGATYEQYF
TRBD2,TRBJ2-5,TRBV5-1,once,TGCGCCAGCAGCAGGACTAGCGGGATACAAGAGACCCAGTACTTC,CASSRTSGIQETQYF
.,TRBJ1-2,TRBV7-6,.,TGTGCCAGCAGCTCCGGGCTCGAGAGTCGGAAAGACTTC,CASSSGLESRKDF
.,TRBJ1-5,TRBV10-3,few,TGTGCCATCAGTGTAATGGAGAGCAATCAGCCCCAGCATTTT,CAISVMESNQPQHF
.,TRBJ2-5,TRBV4-1,.,TGCGCCAGCAGCCATTCTACAGGGTACCAAGAGACCCAGTACTTC,CASSHSTGYQETQYF
.,TRBJ2-7,TRBV28,.,TGTGCCAGCAGTTCCCCCGCGCTTCCCTACGAGCAGTACTTC,CASSSPALPYEQYF
.,TRBJ1-1,TRBV7-3,.,TGTGCCAGCAGCCCTTCCGGGGAGGGGGTGACTGAAGCTTTCTTT,CASSPSGEGVTEAFF
.,TRBJ1-1,TRBV18,.,TGTGCCAGCTCCTGGATTAAAACTTCGACAGGACCTGAAGCTTTCTTT,CASSWIKTSTGPEAFF
TRBD1,TRBJ2-1,TRBV27,.,TGTGCCAGCAGTCCCCGGGACAGGAAGGCTGACAATGAGCAGTTCTTC,CASSPRDRKADNEQFF
.,TRBJ2-7,TRBV6-1,.,TGTGCCAGCAGTGAAGCGGGACTGTTCCCGATCTACGAGCAGTACTTC,CASSEAGLFPIYEQYF
TRBD1,TRBJ2-7,TRBV28,.,TGTGCCTCGCGGACAGGGGCACCCTACGAGCAGTACTTC,CASRTGAPYEQYF
.,TRBJ1-2,TRBV28,.,TGTGCCAGCATCTCGGGCGGGGGCAATAACTATGGCTACACCTTC,CASISGGGNNYGYTF
.,TRBJ2-1,TRBV27,.,TGTGCCAGCAGTCCCCCGGGCCAGCATAACAATGAGCAGTTCTTC,CASSPPGQHNNEQFF
TRBD2,TRBJ2-3,TRBV27,.,TGTGCCAGCAGTCGCGGACTAGCGGGAGCTCTATTCAGTGATACGCAGTATTTT,CASSRGLAGALFSDTQYF
.,TRBJ2-2,TRBV27,.,TGTGCCAGCAGTCACGGACCCGCGGGGGAGCTGTTTTTT,CASSHGPAGELFF
TRBD2,TRBJ2-7,TRBV27,.,TGTGCCAGCAGGTCTAGCGGGAGGGCCTACGAGCAGTACTTC,CASRSSGRAYEQYF
.,TRBJ2-7,TRBV28,.,TGTGCCAGCAGTTTAAGGGGGTACGAGCAGTACTTC,CASSLRGYEQYF
.,TRBJ1-4,TRBV5-5,.,TGTGCCAGCAGCTTCATACCGGGGGACGACGAAAAACTGTTTTTT,CASSFIPGDDEKLFF
TRBD2,TRBJ2-1,TRBV7-9,.,TGTGCCAGCCGCTTAAGGGACTACCCTAGCTCCTACAATGAGCAGTTCTTC,CASRLRDYPSSYNEQFF
.,TRBJ1-2,TRBV10-2,.,TGCGCCAGCAGTGAGTCAGTAAAGGTTTTCGGCTACACCTTC,CASSESVKVFGYTF
TRBD1,TRBJ2-7,TRBV2,few,TGTGCCAGCACCAGGGACAGGGGGTCGTATCCCTACGAGCAGTACTTC,CASTRDRGSYPYEQYF
.,TRBJ2-7,TRBV7-9,.,TGTGCCAGCAGCTTTAAGGTGTCACGGTTCTCCTACGAGCAGTACTTC,CASSFKVSRFSYEQYF
TRBD1,TRBJ2-2,TRBV7-9,.,TGTGCCAGCAGCTCGGTAGACAGGGCAACCGGGGAGCTGTTTTTT,CASSSVDRATGELFF